These T cell receptor beta chains were read from a single sample in a study of T cell responses to AZD1222 COVID-19 vaccine. Sequencing was performed with immunoSEQ multiplex PCR; in TCRdb, only in-frame clones are kept and a portion is missing. In the table there are roughly 91,000 clones, roughly nine tenths of which are singletons. The sequenced sample was peripheral blood, obtained on day 0 of AZD1222 vaccination. The receptors come from an adult in good health. Each CDR3 is given with its conserved first and last residue. The order of the fields is D gene, V gene, J gene, clone size, CDR3 protein, CDR3 DNA. D genes are given only for firm matches. For some rows the clone size is stated as once, few or many, or as a class when expanded; others skip it.

D gene: TRBD1; V gene: TRBV2; J gene: TRBJ2-1; clone size: NA; CDR3 protein: CASSVRDRAFNEQFF; CDR3 DNA: TGTGCCAGCAGTGTCCGGGACAGGGCTTTCAATGAGCAGTTCTTC
D gene: NA; V gene: TRBV2; J gene: TRBJ1-4; clone size: NA; CDR3 protein: CASRRGAGNVELFF; CDR3 DNA: TGTGCCAGCAGGAGGGGGGCCGGCAATGTGGAACTGTTTTTT
D gene: NA; V gene: TRBV29-1; J gene: TRBJ1-2; clone size: NA; CDR3 protein: CSVEGSRGGGLGGYTF; CDR3 DNA: TGCAGCGTTGAAGGGAGCCGCGGCGGGGGGCTCGGTGGCTACACCTTC
D gene: NA; V gene: TRBV5-8; J gene: TRBJ1-6; clone size: once; CDR3 protein: CASRWGDSPLHF; CDR3 DNA: TGTGCCAGCAGATGGGGGGATTCACCCCTCCACTTT
D gene: NA; V gene: TRBV30; J gene: TRBJ1-1; clone size: NA; CDR3 protein: CAWRVQGNTEAFF; CDR3 DNA: TGTGCCTGGAGAGTCCAGGGGAACACTGAAGCTTTCTTT
D gene: NA; V gene: TRBV7-9; J gene: TRBJ1-1; clone size: NA; CDR3 protein: CASSLNNRNTEAFF; CDR3 DNA: TGTGCCAGCAGCTTAAACAACCGGAACACTGAAGCTTTCTTT
D gene: NA; V gene: TRBV9; J gene: TRBJ2-7; clone size: NA; CDR3 protein: CASSGDGRGEQYF; CDR3 DNA: TGTGCCAGCAGCGGAGACGGGCGGGGCGAGCAGTACTTC
D gene: TRBD1; V gene: TRBV7-2; J gene: TRBJ1-1; clone size: NA; CDR3 protein: CASSPGTGGTEAFF; CDR3 DNA: TGTGCCAGCAGCCCCGGGACAGGGGGCACTGAAGCTTTCTTT
D gene: TRBD2; V gene: TRBV5-1; J gene: TRBJ2-3; clone size: NA; CDR3 protein: CASSLALLAGSGTDTQYF; CDR3 DNA: TGCGCCAGCAGCTTGGCTTTGCTAGCGGGGTCGGGCACAGATACGCAGTATTTT
D gene: NA; V gene: TRBV11-2; J gene: TRBJ2-2; clone size: NA; CDR3 protein: CASSSPSDFRGELFF; CDR3 DNA: TGTGCCAGCAGCTCGCCATCGGATTTTAGGGGGGAGCTGTTTTTT
D gene: NA; V gene: TRBV11-3; J gene: TRBJ2-1; clone size: NA; CDR3 protein: CASSLGSGNEQFF; CDR3 DNA: TGTGCCAGCAGTTTGGGGTCTGGGAATGAGCAGTTCTTC
D gene: TRBD1; V gene: TRBV5-4; J gene: TRBJ1-2; clone size: NA; CDR3 protein: CASSSTGLSYGYTF; CDR3 DNA: TGTGCCAGCAGCTCGACAGGGCTTAGCTATGGCTACACCTTC
D gene: TRBD2; V gene: TRBV11-2; J gene: TRBJ2-5; clone size: NA; CDR3 protein: CASSTGTRGETQYF; CDR3 DNA: TGTGCCAGCAGTACCGGGACTAGGGGGGAGACCCAGTACTTC
D gene: NA; V gene: TRBV10-2; J gene: TRBJ1-1; clone size: NA; CDR3 protein: CASSDRGDTEAFF; CDR3 DNA: TGCGCCAGCAGTGACAGGGGTGACACTGAAGCTTTCTTT
D gene: NA; V gene: TRBV7-2; J gene: TRBJ2-2; clone size: NA; CDR3 protein: CASSFKGRDTGELFF; CDR3 DNA: TGTGCCAGCAGCTTCAAGGGCCGGGACACCGGGGAGCTGTTTTTT
D gene: TRBD1; V gene: TRBV25-1; J gene: TRBJ1-1; clone size: NA; CDR3 protein: CASSEYQGASTEAFF; CDR3 DNA: TGTGCCAGCAGTGAATATCAGGGGGCGAGCACTGAAGCTTTCTTT
D gene: TRBD1; V gene: TRBV20-1; J gene: TRBJ2-7; clone size: NA; CDR3 protein: CSASRGPSSYEQYF; CDR3 DNA: TGCAGTGCTAGTAGGGGGCCAAGCTCCTACGAGCAGTACTTC
D gene: TRBD2; V gene: TRBV9; J gene: TRBJ2-3; clone size: NA; CDR3 protein: CASSSSGPTDTQYF; CDR3 DNA: TGTGCCAGCAGCTCTAGCGGGCCCACAGATACGCAGTATTTT
D gene: NA; V gene: TRBV2; J gene: TRBJ2-7; clone size: NA; CDR3 protein: CASRRDSYEQYF; CDR3 DNA: TGTGCCAGCAGGAGGGACTCCTACGAGCAGTACTTC
D gene: TRBD1; V gene: TRBV2; J gene: TRBJ1-6; clone size: NA; CDR3 protein: CASSRTGALNSPLHF; CDR3 DNA: TGTGCCAGCAGTAGGACAGGGGCGCTTAATTCACCCCTCCACTTT
D gene: NA; V gene: TRBV11-2; J gene: TRBJ1-3; clone size: NA; CDR3 protein: CASSLEGRLTTGNTIYF; CDR3 DNA: TGTGCCAGCAGCTTAGAAGGCAGACTCACTACTGGAAACACCATATATTTT
D gene: NA; V gene: TRBV10-2; J gene: TRBJ1-5; clone size: once; CDR3 protein: CASSERPGSNQPQHF; CDR3 DNA: TGCGCCAGCAGTGAGAGGCCAGGGAGCAATCAGCCCCAGCATTTT
D gene: NA; V gene: TRBV28; J gene: TRBJ2-2; clone size: few; CDR3 protein: CASSLFDFQNTGELFF; CDR3 DNA: TGTGCCAGCAGTTTATTTGACTTCCAAAACACCGGGGAGCTGTTTTTT
D gene: NA; V gene: TRBV9; J gene: TRBJ1-3; clone size: NA; CDR3 protein: CASSVGPGAGNTIYF; CDR3 DNA: TGTGCCAGCAGCGTAGGACCGGGGGCGGGAAACACCATATATTTT
D gene: NA; V gene: TRBV28; J gene: TRBJ1-4; clone size: NA; CDR3 protein: CASSFSGGQNEKLFF; CDR3 DNA: TGTGCCAGCAGTTTTTCCGGGGGCCAGAATGAAAAACTGTTTTTT
D gene: NA; V gene: TRBV7-3; J gene: TRBJ2-2; clone size: once; CDR3 protein: CASSFDQGVTGELFF; CDR3 DNA: TGTGCCAGCAGCTTTGATCAGGGCGTGACCGGGGAGCTGTTTTTT
D gene: TRBD1; V gene: TRBV7-9; J gene: TRBJ2-7; clone size: NA; CDR3 protein: CAIGQGHPYEQYF; CDR3 DNA: TGTGCCATAGGACAGGGGCACCCCTACGAGCAGTACTTC
D gene: NA; V gene: TRBV19; J gene: TRBJ2-7; clone size: NA; CDR3 protein: CASTRGGGSWEQYF; CDR3 DNA: TGTGCCAGTACCCGAGGGGGTGGTTCTTGGGAGCAGTACTTC
D gene: TRBD2; V gene: TRBV5-1; J gene: TRBJ2-3; clone size: NA; CDR3 protein: CASRQGRGGQNTQYF; CDR3 DNA: TGCGCCAGCAGGCAGGGGCGGGGGGGACAAAATACGCAGTATTTT
D gene: NA; V gene: TRBV19; J gene: TRBJ2-6; clone size: once; CDR3 protein: CASISRDTSVSGANVLTF; CDR3 DNA: TGTGCCAGTATTAGCCGGGACACTTCGGTCTCTGGGGCCAACGTCCTGACTTTC
D gene: TRBD1; V gene: TRBV7-9; J gene: TRBJ1-2; clone size: NA; CDR3 protein: CASSPLGQGSLSYTF; CDR3 DNA: TGTGCCAGCAGCCCTCTCGGACAGGGAAGCTTGAGCTACACCTTC
D gene: NA; V gene: TRBV9; J gene: TRBJ2-6; clone size: NA; CDR3 protein: CASSSRANRVSGANVLTF; CDR3 DNA: TGTGCCAGCAGCTCTAGGGCAAATAGGGTCTCTGGGGCCAACGTCCTGACTTTC
D gene: NA; V gene: TRBV7-9; J gene: TRBJ2-7; clone size: NA; CDR3 protein: CASSKDSYEQYF; CDR3 DNA: TGTGCCAGCAGCAAGGACAGCTACGAGCAGTACTTC
D gene: NA; V gene: TRBV7-9; J gene: TRBJ1-3; clone size: once; CDR3 protein: CASSFSGDTIYF; CDR3 DNA: TGTGCCAGCAGCTTTTCAGGTGACACCATATATTTT
D gene: NA; V gene: TRBV30; J gene: TRBJ1-4; clone size: NA; CDR3 protein: CAWSRVGLMGEKLFF; CDR3 DNA: TGTGCCTGGAGTCGGGTGGGGCTTATGGGTGAAAAACTGTTTTTT
D gene: NA; V gene: TRBV9; J gene: TRBJ2-1; clone size: few; CDR3 protein: CASSLPGGLQFF; CDR3 DNA: TGTGCCAGCAGCCTACCAGGGGGGCTGCAGTTCTTC
D gene: NA; V gene: TRBV15; J gene: TRBJ1-2; clone size: NA; CDR3 protein: CATSRDLNGQLYGYTF; CDR3 DNA: TGTGCCACCAGCAGAGACCTAAATGGACAGCTCTATGGCTACACCTTC
D gene: NA; V gene: TRBV27; J gene: TRBJ2-5; clone size: NA; CDR3 protein: CASSFSSLETQYF; CDR3 DNA: TGTGCCAGCAGTTTCTCTAGTCTAGAGACCCAGTACTTC
D gene: NA; V gene: TRBV27; J gene: TRBJ2-7; clone size: NA; CDR3 protein: CASSFTSPNRDEQYF; CDR3 DNA: TGTGCCAGCAGTTTTACTAGCCCAAACAGGGACGAGCAGTACTTC
D gene: TRBD2; V gene: TRBV6-4; J gene: TRBJ2-1; clone size: medium-sized; CDR3 protein: CASSEDSGSPNNEQFF; CDR3 DNA: TGTGCCAGCAGTGAAGATAGCGGGAGTCCCAACAATGAGCAGTTCTTC